Listed below are T cell receptor beta chains from one sample, sequenced in a study of naive and memory T cell subsets. TCRdb re-called the UMI-ligation and nested PCR reads through MiXCR, storing one row per CDR3 protein. The data show approximately 80,000 distinct CDR3 sequences, over 8.5% seen once. The specimen sequenced was naive CD8+ T cells from blood. These receptors originate from a human donor in good health. CDR3s include the opening cysteine and the closing phenylalanine or tryptophan. A D gene is named only where the DNA matches it firmly. Clone size, where shown, is once, few, many, or a class for clones that have expanded.

clone_size j_call d_call v_call cdr3_aa cdr3_nt
NA TRBJ2-7 NA TRBV7-1 CASSSQSKGIYEQYF TGTGCCAGCAGCTCTCAGAGTAAGGGAATCTACGAGCAGTACTTC
NA TRBJ1-4 NA TRBV7-9 CASSLGGFGEKLFF TGTGCCAGCAGCTTAGGGGGCTTCGGTGAAAAACTGTTTTTT
NA TRBJ2-7 NA TRBV25-1 CASSESRAYEQYF TGTGCCAGCAGTGAAAGCAGAGCCTACGAGCAGTACTTC
few TRBJ2-7 TRBD2 TRBV7-9 CASSSSSGGVTYEQYF TGTGCCAGCAGCTCCTCTAGCGGGGGAGTGACCTACGAGCAGTACTTC
many TRBJ2-7 NA TRBV10-3 CAIRLAHEQYF TGTGCCATCAGACTGGCCCACGAGCAGTACTTC
NA TRBJ2-7 TRBD2 TRBV12-3/TRBV12-4 CASREAGSEQYF TGTGCCAGCAGGGAAGCGGGAAGCGAGCAGTACTTC
many TRBJ2-5 TRBD1 TRBV7-9 CASSSLQGRETQYF TGTGCCAGCAGCTCCCTACAGGGGCGGGAGACCCAGTACTTC
few TRBJ1-4 TRBD1 TRBV27 CASSLLSPGQGTTNEKLFF TGTGCCAGCAGTTTGTTAAGTCCGGGACAGGGGACAACTAATGAAAAACTGTTTTTT
NA TRBJ2-7 TRBD2 TRBV10-3 CAISVGTSGTYEQYF TGTGCCATCAGTGTCGGGACTAGCGGGACCTACGAGCAGTACTTC
many TRBJ1-5 TRBD1 TRBV20-1 CSARVPDRDRRDQPQHF TGCAGTGCTAGAGTCCCCGACCGGGACAGACGGGATCAGCCCCAGCATTTT
many TRBJ2-7 TRBD2 TRBV6-5 CASSSGLAGVIEQYF TGTGCCAGCAGCTCCGGACTAGCGGGAGTAATCGAGCAGTACTTC
many TRBJ2-7 NA TRBV10-3 CATQTPSTTSYEQYF TGTGCCACCCAGACACCATCCACGACCTCCTACGAGCAGTACTTC
NA TRBJ1-3 NA TRBV27 CASSLSDTGNTIYF TGTGCCAGCAGTTTATCCGATACTGGAAACACCATATATTTT
few TRBJ2-7 TRBD2 TRBV20-1 CSAREASGTYEQYF TGCAGTGCTAGAGAGGCTAGCGGGACCTACGAGCAGTACTTC
few TRBJ2-3 NA TRBV5-1 CASSSRHLDTQYF TGCGCCAGCAGCTCCCGCCACTTAGATACGCAGTATTTT
few TRBJ2-7 TRBD2 TRBV13 CASSLWTSGIYEQYF TGTGCCAGCAGCTTATGGACTAGCGGGATTTACGAGCAGTACTTC
many TRBJ2-3 TRBD2 TRBV27 CASIGGLAGGSDTQYF TGTGCCAGCATTGGGGGCCTAGCGGGAGGGTCAGATACGCAGTATTTT
many TRBJ2-7 NA TRBV20-1 CSAGNWERGSYEQYF TGCAGTGCTGGAAACTGGGAACGGGGGTCCTACGAGCAGTACTTC
NA TRBJ2-1 TRBD2 TRBV28 CASSHSGSGNEQFF TGTGCCAGCAGCCACAGCGGGAGCGGCAATGAGCAGTTCTTC
few TRBJ1-1 TRBD1 TRBV7-9 CASSNKDRAMNTEAFF TGTGCCAGCAGCAATAAAGACAGGGCCATGAACACTGAAGCTTTCTTT
many TRBJ2-7 TRBD2 TRBV7-2 CASSFFAGGYEQYF TGTGCCAGCAGCTTTTTTGCGGGAGGCTACGAGCAGTACTTC
many TRBJ2-5 TRBD1 TRBV6-5 CASSYTGTGAETQYF TGTGCCAGCAGTTACACCGGGACAGGGGCCGAGACCCAGTACTTC
NA TRBJ1-1 NA TRBV12-3/TRBV12-4 CASSFGGLVITEAFF TGTGCCAGCAGTTTCGGGGGGCTGGTTATCACTGAAGCTTTCTTT
few TRBJ2-2 TRBD2 TRBV6-2/TRBV6-3 CASSSRSLAGVAGELFF TGTGCCAGCAGTTCCCGATCACTAGCGGGTGTCGCCGGGGAGCTGTTTTTT
few TRBJ2-2 NA TRBV9 CATARAATGELFF TGTGCCACCGCCCGCGCCGCAACCGGGGAGCTGTTTTTT
few TRBJ2-1 TRBD1 TRBV28 CATYPTGGSYNEQFF TGTGCCACGTACCCTACAGGGGGCTCCTACAATGAGCAGTTCTTC
many TRBJ2-7 NA TRBV7-9 CASSLTSYEQYF TGTGCCAGCAGCTTAACCTCCTACGAGCAGTACTTC
NA TRBJ2-1 TRBD1 TRBV28 CASSRRTGPNNEQFF TGTGCCAGCAGTCGGCGGACAGGACCCAACAATGAGCAGTTCTTC
NA TRBJ2-5 TRBD1 TRBV27 CASSFVPGTELTQYF TGTGCCAGCAGTTTCGTCCCCGGGACAGAGCTGACCCAGTACTTC
few TRBJ1-1 NA TRBV12-5 CASGLGNTEAFF TGTGCTAGTGGTTTGGGGAACACTGAAGCTTTCTTT
many TRBJ2-1 TRBD2 TRBV7-9 CASSLALTGGPGEQFF TGTGCCAGCAGCTTAGCATTGACGGGAGGGCCGGGAGAGCAGTTCTTC
NA TRBJ2-1 NA TRBV7-9 CASSLGGVPYNEQFF TGTGCCAGCAGCTTAGGAGGAGTCCCGTACAATGAGCAGTTCTTC
few TRBJ2-2 TRBD2 TRBV7-6 CASSSSGSGTGELFF TGTGCCAGCAGCTCCAGCGGGAGTGGCACCGGGGAGCTGTTTTTT
NA TRBJ2-7 TRBD2 TRBV28 CASDVGRGYEQYF TGTGCCAGCGATGTCGGGAGGGGCTACGAGCAGTACTTC
many TRBJ2-7 NA TRBV28 CASSSPTSSYEQYF TGTGCCAGCAGTTCCCCGACTAGCTCCTACGAGCAGTACTTC
NA TRBJ2-1 TRBD2 TRBV5-1 CASSSAAGTSDSRGQFF TGCGCCAGCAGCTCTGCTGCCGGGACTAGCGATTCCAGGGGGCAGTTCTTC
many TRBJ2-1 NA TRBV5-1 CASSYKTLAGQWRNEQFF TGCGCCAGCAGCTACAAAACTTTAGCGGGACAGTGGAGAAATGAGCAGTTCTTC
NA TRBJ2-4 NA TRBV20-1 CSANDIGNIQYF TGCAGTGCCAATGACATAGGAAACATTCAGTACTTC
NA TRBJ1-1 TRBD1 TRBV29-1 CSAEGTGRNTEAFF TGCAGCGCCGAGGGGACAGGGCGGAACACTGAAGCTTTCTTT
NA TRBJ2-6 NA TRBV3-1 CASSPKGAGANVLTF TGTGCCAGCAGCCCCAAGGGCGCTGGGGCCAACGTCCTGACTTTC
many TRBJ2-7 TRBD1 TRBV25-1 CASSLGQGGYEQYF TGTGCCAGCAGCCTCGGACAGGGAGGCTACGAGCAGTACTTC
NA TRBJ2-1 NA TRBV5-5 CASSWVGEEQFF TGTGCCAGCAGCTGGGTTGGGGAGGAGCAGTTCTTC
many TRBJ1-1 TRBD1 TRBV6-2/TRBV6-3 CASSPRQGINSAEAFF TGTGCCAGCAGTCCCCGACAGGGGATTAATTCAGCTGAAGCTTTCTTT
many TRBJ2-2 NA TRBV29-1 CSVDRGHGELFF TGCAGCGTTGATCGGGGTCACGGGGAGCTGTTTTTT
NA TRBJ1-1 NA TRBV7-2 CASSEFPNTEAFF TGTGCCAGCAGCGAATTCCCGAACACTGAAGCTTTCTTT
few TRBJ2-1 NA TRBV7-9 CASSLDPTATSNEQFF TGTGCCAGCAGCTTAGATCCCACCGCGACTAGCAATGAGCAGTTCTTC
many TRBJ2-5 NA TRBV15 CATSGSGGDGTQYF TGTGCCACCAGCGGGAGCGGAGGAGACGGGACCCAGTACTTC